These 28 T cell receptor beta chains were all obtained from the same sample, sequenced in a study of T cells after posttransplantation cyclophosphamide. Repertoires were generated with immunoSEQ multiplex PCR, while TCRdb's copy carries only in-frame clones and drops some. The sample shows some 20,000 clones, under 99% of them seen only once. Cells defined as naive were viable CD3+CD4+ or CD3+CD8+ and CCR7+CD45RA+CD45RO-CD95-CD27+CD28+. Material for sequencing was naive CD4+ T cells sorted from PBMCs. The receptors stem from a man aged 35 to 55 in good health, CMV-negative, and a related stem cell transplant donor.

The rearrangement links TRBV9 to TRBJ2-7, with no clear D. Per the germline V gene, CDR1 is SGDLS and CDR2 is YYNGEE. This CDR3 comprises 13 residues. The V end was cut by 0 bases, the J end by 3 bases, with 7 bases between. CDR3 region: CASSVAPSYEQYF. The CDR3 bases are TGTGCCAGCAGCGTAGCTCCCAGCTACGAGCAGTACTTC.

This chain's CDR3 is CASSFRSRLAGVPEAYEQYF. CDR3 sequence (DNA): TGCGCCAGCAGCTTTAGGTCAAGACTAGCGGGAGTCCCTGAGGCCTACGAGCAGTACTTC. The chain couples TRBV5-1 to TRBJ2-7, with 12 bases identical to TRBD2. Unmatched junction bases numbered 17, after V lost 2 bases and J lost 2 bases. The germline gives CDR1 SGHRS, CDR2 YFSETQ. This CDR3 spans 20 amino acids.

V gene TRBV5-1 combines with J gene TRBJ2-7, with D tentatively TRBD1 (7 bases). The CDR3 has 15 residues. From germline, CDR1 is SGHRS and CDR2 YFSETQ. The V end was cut by 5 bases, the J end by 3 bases, with 18 bases between. CDR3 sequence (DNA): TGCGCCAGCAGACTAGCCTCGACAGGGATCTACGAGCAGTACTTC. Amino acid sequence: CASRLASTGIYEQYF.

The V call is TRBV19, the J call TRBJ2-6, with D possibly matching TRBD2 (7 bases). Germline CDR1 reads LNHDA; CDR2 reads SQIVND (reference sequence). Trimming pared 1 base from V and 4 bases from J, leaving 11 bases between. The CDR3 spans 16 residues. The CDR3 loop reads CASSIGGGPGANVLTF. In nucleotides, the CDR3 is TGTGCCAGTAGTATAGGGGGGGGGCCCGGGGCCAACGTCCTGACTTTC.

V gene TRBV28 combines with J gene TRBJ2-7, with 7 nucleotides matching TRBD2. The germline gives CDR1 MDHEN, CDR2 SYDVKM. V lost 2 bases, J lost 1 base, and 5 bases stayed unmatched. This CDR3 is built from 15 residues. The CDR3 region is CASSLKGRGSYEQYF. The CDR3 DNA is TGTGCCAGCAGTTTAAAGGGGAGGGGATCCTACGAGCAGTACTTC.

The chain links TRBV19 to TRBJ1-5; no definite D call. In germline, CDR1 is LNHDA, CDR2 SQIVND (reference sequence). The V and J ends lost 5 bases and 5 bases respectively, with 10 bases between them. This CDR3 contains 13 residues. As DNA, the CDR3 is TGTGCCAGTAGTGTCCAAACGGATCAGCCCCAGCATTTT. Protein: CASSVQTDQPQHF.

This clone was counted once. This chain uses TRBV4-1 with TRBJ2-7; 11 positions agree with TRBD1. The CDR3 runs to 18 residues. V shed 1 base and J 2 bases; nucleotides not matched to a gene: 10. Germline CDR1 and CDR2: MGHRA and YSYEKL. DNA for the CDR3: TGCGCCAGCAGCCAAGGGTCCCTACAGGGACAGGGGGCCTACGAGCAGTACTTC. Its protein is CASSQGSLQGQGAYEQYF.

The chain carries TRBV2 and TRBJ2-1; 8 nucleotides align to TRBD2. Trimming took 3 bases from V and 7 from J; bases not matched to a gene: 8. Germline CDR1 is SNHLY and CDR2 is FYNNEI. The CDR3 is 15 residues long. CDR3 region: CASSDVGSGMNEQFF. The CDR3 nucleotides are TGTGCCAGCAGTGATGTCGGTAGCGGGATGAATGAGCAGTTCTTC. Full variable domain (outside the CDR3, taken from reference TRBV2 and TRBJ2-1): EPEVTQTPSHQVTQMGQEVILRCVPISNHLYFYWYRQILGQKVEFLVSFYNNEISEKSEIFDDQFSVERPDGSNFTLKIRSTKLEDSAMYFCASSDVGSGMNEQFFGPGTRLTVL.

The chain combines TRBV7-9 with TRBJ2-5, with 7 nucleotides matching TRBD2. V lost 1 base to trimming and J lost 5 bases; unmatched junction nucleotides: 7. Per the germline V gene, CDR1 is SEHNR and CDR2 is FQNEAQ (reference sequence). CDR3 size: 15 residues. This CDR3 is CASSLGGGSTETQYF. Written as DNA, the CDR3 is TGTGCCAGCAGCTTAGGGGGCGGGAGCACCGAGACCCAGTACTTC.

This chain uses TRBV29-1 with TRBJ2-3; 10 positions match TRBD1. V dropped 6 bases and J dropped 2; count of bases not matched to a gene: 11. CDR1 is SQVTM and CDR2 is ANQGSEA in the germline V gene. This CDR3 comprises 16 residues. CDR3 residues: CSVRRDRGLYTDTQYF. CDR3 in DNA: TGCAGCGTGCGCCGGGACAGGGGTCTATACACAGATACGCAGTATTTT.

The V call is TRBV7-2, the J call TRBJ2-7; 11 bases fit TRBD2. Germline V gene lookup returns CDR1 SGHTA and CDR2 FQGNSA. The junction had 13 bases not matched to a gene; V was cut back by 2 bases and J by 4 bases. The CDR3 length is 18 residues. The CDR3 sequence: CASSLRLAGGFTPYEQYF. CDR3 sequence (DNA): TGTGCCAGCAGCTTAAGGCTAGCGGGAGGTTTTACCCCGTACGAGCAGTACTTC.

The chain couples TRBV25-1 to TRBJ1-4; 7 positions match TRBD1. The germline CDR1 and CDR2 sequences are MGHDK and SYGVNS. There are 15 residues in the CDR3. V gave up 5 bases and J gave up 7 bases; unmatched junction bases: 10. CDR3 nucleotide sequence: TGTGCCAGCAGTTCTCTCGACAGGGATGGTGAAAAACTGTTTTTT. Translation gives CASSSLDRDGEKLFF.

This clone was picked up one time. The rearrangement links TRBV19 to TRBJ1-2; D is unresolved. With 3 bases removed from V and 4 bases from J, the gap between germline ends came to 27 bases. The CDR3 spans 19 residues. Germline assignment: CDR1 LNHDA and CDR2 SQIVND (reference sequence). The CDR3 loop reads CASSIWVGWEGRRCYGYTF. The DNA of the CDR3 is TGTGCCAGTAGTATCTGGGTTGGGTGGGAAGGGAGGAGATGCTATGGCTACACCTTC. Looking up the rest from reference TRBV19 and TRBJ1-2 gives the full variable domain: DGGITQSPKYLFRKEGQNVTLSCEQNLNHDAMYWYRQDPGQGLRLIYYSQIVNDFQKGDIAEGYSVSREKKESFPLTVTSAQKNPTAFYLCASSIWVGWEGRRCYGYTFGSGTRLTVV.

The rearrangement joins TRBV18 to TRBJ2-7; 11 bases map to TRBD1. V trimming: 3 bases; J trimming: 3 bases; junction bases outside the gene matches: 10. Germline CDR1 is KGHSH and CDR2 is LQKENI. This CDR3 comprises 17 residues. The DNA for the CDR3 is TGTGCCAGCTCACCGCTTACTTGGACAGGGGGCTTCTACGAGCAGTACTTC. It encodes CASSPLTWTGGFYEQYF.

The J gene is TRBJ2-1, the V gene TRBV7-6; D is ambiguous. This CDR3 region has 11 residues. In germline, CDR1 is SGHVS, CDR2 FNYEAQ. Deletions cut 3 bases from V and 5 bases from J, with 2 bases between. Here the CDR3 DNA reads TGTGCCAGCAGCTTCGACAATGAGCAGTTCTTC. Protein: CASSFDNEQFF.

V is TRBV5-1 and J is TRBJ2-1; 13 positions agree with TRBD2. There are 17 residues in the CDR3. Looked up from germline, CDR1 is SGHRS and CDR2 is YFSETQ. J gave up 4 bases and V 4 bases, and 8 bases lay outside the gene matches. Here the CDR3 reads CASSPWTSGSVYNEQFF. Written as DNA, the CDR3 is TGCGCCAGCAGCCCATGGACTAGCGGGAGTGTGTACAATGAGCAGTTCTTC.

The rearrangement joins TRBV5-6 to TRBJ2-5; TRBD1 agrees at 9 bases. CDR1 is SGHDT, CDR2 YYEEEE, per germline. The CDR3 sequence is 15 residues long. Unmatched junction bases numbered 6, after V lost 2 bases and J lost 4 bases. The CDR3 spells CASSLRQGVAETQYF. DNA of the CDR3: TGTGCCAGCAGCTTAAGACAGGGGGTGGCAGAGACCCAGTACTTC.

The rearrangement links TRBV18 to TRBJ2-3; 13 nucleotides agree with TRBD2. Losses at the gene ends were 6 bases for V and 6 bases for J; bases not matched to a gene: 9. Germline V gene sequence: CDR1 KGHSH, CDR2 LQKENI. The CDR3 spans 16 residues. The CDR3 DNA follows: TGTGCCAGCTCCCTGGGACTAGCGGGACCGAAGGATACGCAGTATTTT. As protein: CASSLGLAGPKDTQYF. The full variable domain, its missing parts supplied by reference TRBV18 and TRBJ2-3, is NAGVMQNPRHLVRRRGQEARLRCSPMKGHSHVYWYRQLPEEGLKFMVYLQKENIIDESGMPKERFSAEFPKEGPSILRIQQVVRGDSAAYFCASSLGLAGPKDTQYFGPGTRLTVL.

This clone was seen a single time. The gene calls are TRBV18 and TRBJ1-5; D call uncertain. V lost 3 bases and J 4 bases, leaving 10 bases between the germline ends. Germline-derived CDR1 and CDR2 are KGHSH and LQKENI. CDR3 length: 14 residues. CDR3 DNA sequence: TGTGCCAGCTCACCGGTCGGAGGAAATCAGCCCCAGCATTTT. Protein: CASSPVGGNQPQHF. Full variable domain (outside the CDR3, taken from reference TRBV18 and TRBJ1-5): NAGVMQNPRHLVRRRGQEARLRCSPMKGHSHVYWYRQLPEEGLKFMVYLQKENIIDESGMPKERFSAEFPKEGPSILRIQQVVRGDSAAYFCASSPVGGNQPQHFGDGTRLSIL.

CDR3 residues: CASSLAVSNEQFF. As DNA, the CDR3 is TGCGCCAGCAGCTTGGCGGTTAGCAATGAGCAGTTCTTC. This chain uses TRBV5-1 with TRBJ2-1; the D is unclear. The CDR3 contains 13 residues. V was shortened by 0 bases and J by 6 bases, with 7 bases between the two germline ends. In germline, CDR1 is SGHRS, CDR2 YFSETQ.

This clone was picked up one time. The chain is built from TRBV9 and TRBJ2-7, with D unresolved. Trimming removed 0 bases at V and 2 bases at J, with 12 bases between. CDR1 is SGDLS and CDR2 is YYNGEE in the germline V gene. The CDR3 runs 15 residues. CDR3 amino acids: CASSVATGPPYEQYF. The CDR3 nucleotides are TGTGCCAGCAGCGTAGCTACGGGTCCCCCCTACGAGCAGTACTTC.

This clone has just one count. J is TRBJ2-1 and V is TRBV28; 7 nucleotides align to TRBD2. The CDR3 contains 16 residues. CDR1 MDHEN and CDR2 SYDVKM come from the germline V gene. With 3 bases clipped from V and 4 bases from J, the junction kept 9 bases outside the gene matches. In DNA, the CDR3 is TGTGCCAGCAGTTTCGCCAGACTAGCTGGGTACAATGAGCAGTTCTTC. Its translation is CASSFARLAGYNEQFF.

V and J are TRBV7-9 and TRBJ2-3; D may be TRBD2 (6 bases). Germline assignment: CDR1 SEHNR and CDR2 FQNEAQ (reference sequence). The CDR3 contains 15 residues. The V end lost 3 bases, the J end lost 5 bases, and 15 bases lay between the germline ends. Here the CDR3 reads CASSLMGLALDTQYF. CDR3 DNA sequence: TGTGCCAGCAGCTTGATGGGACTTGCATTAGATACGCAGTATTTT.

CDR3 residues: CASSLDSQITDTQYF. In DNA, the CDR3 is TGTGCCAGCAGCTTAGACAGTCAGATCACAGATACGCAGTATTTT. The rearrangement links TRBV7-9 to TRBJ2-3; D not resolved. CDR1 and CDR2 from the germline V gene are SEHNR and FQNEAQ (reference sequence). V lost 1 base, J lost 2 bases, and 10 bases lay in between. The CDR3 covers 15 residues.

V and J are TRBV5-1 and TRBJ2-7; weak D call: TRBD1 (6 bases). The CDR3 has 14 residues. The V gene's germline CDR1 is SGHRS and CDR2 YFSETQ. Trimming left V 5 bases short and J 0 bases short, with 12 bases between. CDR3: CASSKDSSSYEQYF. Here the CDR3 DNA reads TGCGCCAGCAGTAAGGACAGTTCCTCCTACGAGCAGTACTTC.

The genes are TRBV20-1 and TRBJ1-5, with D hard to call. Deletions cut 2 bases from V and 5 bases from J, with 4 bases between. CDR1 is DFQATT and CDR2 is SNEGSKA in the germline V gene (reference sequence). CDR3 size: 11 residues. The CDR3 sequence is CSARRDQPQHF. CDR3 nucleotide sequence: TGCAGTGCTAGACGGGATCAGCCCCAGCATTTT.

The chain employs TRBV5-4 and TRBJ2-5; TRBD2 matches 11 bases. The CDR3 contains 16 residues. The germline CDR1 and CDR2 sequences are SGHNT and YYREEE (reference sequence). V lost 4 bases to trimming and J lost 5 bases; unmatched junction nucleotides: 10. This CDR3 reads CASSRASGRSGETQYF. The CDR3 region has the DNA TGTGCCAGCAGCCGAGCTAGCGGGAGGAGCGGTGAGACCCAGTACTTC.

This sequence joins TRBV10-2 and TRBJ1-1, with 9 positions matching TRBD1. V was clipped by 6 bases and J by 5 bases; unmatched bases: 7. The CDR3 has 14 residues. In germline, CDR1 is WSHSY, CDR2 SAAADI. The DNA of the CDR3 is TGCGCCAGCAGCCGGGACAGGGCGTCGACTGAAGCTTTCTTT. Translation gives CASSRDRASTEAFF.